This entry concerns a single TCR beta chain. Its cognate antigen is unknown. The sample belongs to a study of cytomegalovirus exposure and HLA in healthy donors. Study context: Assignment to the Caucasian-associated ancestry cluster applied to more than 75% of the approximately 360 genotyped donors.

Study-wide findings and caveats: Later, an analysis found that common viral pathogens appeared to be linked with several of the most significant clusters.

The CDR3 totals 12 residues. V lost 4 bases to trimming and J lost 0 bases, with 6 bases between them. Germline CDR1 SQVTM, CDR2 ANQGSEA. The primer mix had 60 Vbeta and 13 Jbeta primers. Method: immunoSEQ multiplex PCR; TCRdb's copy keeps in-frame clones and lacks some. This sample carries fewer than 250,000 clones, about three quarters of them seen once, and the ten largest clones take around 16%. This sequence was found in a man aged 40-49 years in good health and CMV-seronegative. This rearrangement joins TRBV29-1 to TRBJ1-1; tentative D call: TRBD1 (5 bases). Sequencing was done on a sample of PBMCs. The CDR3 coding sequence is TGCAGCGTTGTGGACATGAACACTGAAGCTTTCTTT. It yields the protein CSVVDMNTEAFF. Full variable domain (rest looked up from reference TRBV29-1 and TRBJ1-1): SAVISQKPSRDICQRGTSLTIQCQVDSQVTMMFWYRQQPGQSLTLIATANQGSEATYESGFVIDKFPISRPNLTFSTLTVSNMSPEDSSIYLCSVVDMNTEAFFGQGTRLTVV.